The entry below gives a single T cell receptor beta chain sequence along with its context. It lacks a known antigen. Base qualities are missing; no much larger clone stands one base away. To prepare the library, the immunoSEQ multiplex PCR assay was applied. For the multiplex PCR, a mixture combining 60 forward primers for TCR Vbeta segments and 13 reverse primers for TCR Jbeta segments was used. The CDR3 region of rearranged TCR beta genes was amplified from genomic DNA with a multiplex PCR assay. The amplified TCR beta libraries were sequenced on the Illumina HiSeq System as 87-base-pair reads. Turning to the authors' computational methods: A later analysis tallied about 77 million unique TCR beta chains across the 610 or so repertoires, and approximately 11 million of those chains were shared by two or more donors. Raw reads were error-corrected and collapsed into unique sequences by a nearest-neighbor algorithm in which closely related sequences were merged to remove PCR and sequencing errors. CDR3 sequences were aligned to IMGT reference sequences to assign V, D and J gene segments. For a sequence to be retained, at least a six-nucleotide match to both a V gene segment and a J gene segment was required. A rearrangement was called productive if the CDR3 had no stop codons and remained in frame with V and J, and every other rearrangement was called non-productive. CDR3 was defined by IMGT convention, running from the second conserved V-encoded cysteine to the conserved J-encoded phenylalanine. The earlier analysis of 550 to 650 of the donors excluded any sequence lacking an unambiguous match to a single V gene segment. An earlier analysis of roughly 590 of the donors called V segments functional above 56.7% productive rearrangements and segregating when the between-donor standard deviation exceeded 5%. A statistical classification framework was built to diagnose cytomegalovirus status from the catalog of TCR beta chain sequences. In a later analysis, V and J genes were assigned by comparing TCR nucleotide sequences against IMGT/GENE-DB human TR gene sequences. In a later analysis, CDR3 sequences and most-parsimonious VDJ recombination scenarios were assigned using the TCRdist pipeline. In a later analysis, every TCR beta chain was defined by the combination of its CDR3 amino acid sequence and its V-gene family, and reads without a unique V-gene family were dropped. As a way to deal with suspected cross-contamination and a sequencing artifact, a later analysis dropped hundreds of nucleotide sequences that were highly shared and had low generation probability. In a later analysis, a clonal expansion index for each public chain was calculated from normalized within-repertoire ranks of inferred template counts. In a later analysis, generation probabilities were computed using a VDJ recombination model fitted to out-of-frame rearrangements, and the results were checked against IGoR. In a later analysis, hypergeometric tests were used to score TCR-TCR, TCR-HLA and TCR-CMV co-occurrence, with a repertoire-size bias correction applied to TCR pairs. A later analysis estimated false discovery rates by permuting HLA or CMV assignments 20 times. A later analysis grouped co-occurring TCRs with DBSCAN, adding TCRdist sequence similarity when clustering within HLA-allele-positive subsets. Co-occurrence clustering excluded repertoires with fewer than 30,000 or more than 120,000 public chains, plus five with anomalous nucleotide sharing. The table comes from immuneACCESS by way of TCRdb, which keeps in-frame sequences with V and J called. Part of the clones is missing from these tables; in studies checked, under half for an unresolved V gene and the rest for unknown reasons. The D gene and trimming were derived from the DNA, and the V and J assignments and clone size from that table. The table for this sample lists 150,000 or so clones; roughly 82% of them were counted only once. The ten largest clonotypes hold approximately 6% of the sample.

The data were taken from a study of cytomegalovirus exposure and HLA in healthy donors (dated by TCRdb to the late 2010s). In the study overall: According to an earlier analysis of several hundred of the donors, about 179 million T cells yielded 120 million or so unique TCR beta sequences and 276 Gb of sequence data. Among the roughly 380 genotyped donors, approximately 77% belonged to the genetic ancestry cluster associated with self-reported Caucasian donors. In the later analysis, no new phenotypic data were used to find candidate immune exposures; instead, reliance was placed on TCR beta sequences and their occurrence across donors. A later genetic analysis used genome-wide SNP genotypes for about 55% of the 666 donors, treating that subset as a discovery cohort. To study patterns of TCR occurrence, a later analysis re-analyzed previously published TCR beta repertoires from hundreds of donors and added high-resolution HLA genotyping. Because of strong linkage in the cohort, roughly five DR-DQ haplotypes were treated as single units for association and clustering. An earlier analysis of around 580 of the donors used high-throughput TCR beta sequencing to judge whether each TCR beta V gene segment behaved as functional or pseudogenic. HLA typing included class I and class II loci at four-digit resolution. Roughly 300 gigabases of sequencing data and 70 million to 100 million unique TCR sequences made up an early release that covered 500 to 700 HLA-typed donors. Donor age, sex, ethnicity and CMV serostatus were collected together with the repertoire data. Typing coverage differed by locus: A, B, C, DRB1 and DQB1 were typed in about 629-640 donors, DQA1 in about 550, DPA1 in roughly 590, and DPB1 in just under 480. The study combined high-throughput TCR immunosequencing, statistical association of individual TCRs with disease status, and machine learning to predict cytomegalovirus infection status. In addition to the first cohort of roughly 700 subjects, a separate validation cohort of 120 different subjects was used. Among around 400 genotyped donors of the cohort, an average of roughly 230,000 unique TCR beta nucleotide sequences was sequenced per donor, of which about 20% were non-productive. The study profiled the T cell repertoires of fewer than 850 subjects by immunosequencing and related them to cytomegalovirus serostatus. Every repertoire in the discovery cohort had been generated on one and the same sequencing platform. The study aimed to test whether signatures of past pathogen exposure could be identified by cataloging public T cell receptors. What the authors observed across the whole study: CMV serostatus was the only immune exposure information available for the cohort. Most CMV-associated TCR beta chains appeared to be HLA-restricted in a later analysis, and the HLA associations seemed to be driven largely by CMV exposure. In a later analysis, several top co-occurrence clusters were reported to appear linked to parvovirus B19, influenza, CMV and Epstein-Barr virus. In vitro tests confirmed that a few of the cytomegalovirus-associated TCR beta chains recognize cytomegalovirus antigens. A cluster of highly shared sequence variants was judged likely to be a technical artifact of the sequencing pipeline. In a later analysis, HLA-associated TCR beta chains showed more clonal expansion and lower generation probabilities than non-associated chains that were equally common. A further reported finding was that TCR beta sequences accurately predicted the HLA-A and HLA-B alleles for most subjects in the first cohort. A later genetic analysis reported fewer N-insertions in productive TCRs among donors in an Asian-associated ancestry cluster than the roughly 720-donor mean. The study listed 170 or so TCR beta chains as associated with cytomegalovirus. A later genetic analysis associated a missense DCLRE1C variant with V-gene and J-gene trimming of TCR beta chains, and an independent cohort replicated the association. The classifier was reported to diagnose cytomegalovirus status with high specificity and sensitivity in both the original cohort and the validation cohort. In a later analysis, TCR association rates were found to vary across HLA loci, with the most associated TCRs seen for DRB1 alleles and the fewest for HLA-C alleles. Most TCR sequences were seen in very few donors, while some public TCRs were found in many individuals. The earlier analysis of about 600 of the donors excluded around 17 rarely observed V segments, including chromosome 9 orphons, because counts were too low. Because some donors lacked HLA typing at each locus, the association tests relied only on the typed subset. Specific HLA alleles were associated with around 18,000 TCR beta sequences at a false discovery rate of 0.05 in a later analysis. Correlated functional status among segregating V segments might be attributable to linkage disequilibrium, but an unknown experimental factor could not be ruled out. Some IMGT-functional V segments, including TRBV6-2 and TRBV6-3, could not be told apart with the 87-base-pair reads, so those segments were excluded. The authors suggested that the approach could potentially be generalized to other disease states and immunological phenotypes. In this cohort, only TCR beta chains were sequenced, and detectable features were limited by the absence of alpha or paired-chain data. Broadly in line with IMGT annotations, most TCR beta V segments showed up in productive rearrangements about 87% or about 30% of the time in an earlier analysis of some 590 of the donors. Roughly uniform sequencing depth across donors was assumed in presence/absence analyses, although this assumption may not hold. When HLA alleles, especially DR and DQ, strongly co-occurred, TCR associations were difficult to assign to individual alleles.

The cohort comprised fewer than 700 healthy bone marrow donors. At the time of sampling, all cohort members were nominally healthy, though unrecorded immune exposures were likely present. The donor was CMV seropositive and belonged to the group of about 290 seropositive cohort members. Each donor provided a peripheral blood sample, and peripheral blood mononuclear cells were used for TCR beta sequencing. The Qiagen DNeasy Blood Extraction Kit was used to extract genomic DNA from the blood cell samples. For CDR1 and CDR2, the germline V gene (reference sequence) lists MNHEY and SMNVEV. V loses 5 bases, J loses 0 bases, and the germline ends lie 20 bases apart. The CDR3, from cysteine to phenylalanine, totals 17 residues. Solely the CDR3 DNA is kept, with 51 bases framed from the first base.

The sample taken for sequencing was PBMCs. This TCR was recovered from a man aged 30 to 39 in good health and CMV-seropositive. The V gene is TRBV27 and the J gene is TRBJ2-7, with TRBD2 tentatively as D gene (5 bases match). The DNA is as follows: TGTGCCAGCAGTCCCGCAGGTTATGTGGGGAGCTCCTACGAGCAGTACTTC. It translates to CASSPAGYVGSSYEQYF.